This TCR beta chain was found in a study of shared clonotypes between healthy human individuals. Overall study context: The plates for each donor numbered three CD4 naive, three CD4 memory, two CD8 naive and one CD8 memory.

The test was conducted at deep level. Measured with immunoSEQ multiplex PCR; TCRdb has only the in-frame clones, and not every one. There are about 2.4 million clones in the sample; over 85% occur only once, and 0.36% lies in the top ten. This CDR3 has 11 amino acids. Trimming cost V 4 bases and J 6 bases, with 6 bases left between them. Germline CDR1 and CDR2: MDHEN and SYDVKM. The sequence was collected from a man aged 18 to 30 in good health. Some clones in this sample may be carry-over from other donors' samples. This chain links TRBV28 with TRBJ1-2; no reliable D call. The sequenced sample consisted of naive CD4+ T cells from PBMCs. The subset: CD45RA+ positively selected. In DNA, the CDR3 is TGTGCCAGCAGTTATGGGAATGGCTACACCTTC. Protein sequence: CASSYGNGYTF.